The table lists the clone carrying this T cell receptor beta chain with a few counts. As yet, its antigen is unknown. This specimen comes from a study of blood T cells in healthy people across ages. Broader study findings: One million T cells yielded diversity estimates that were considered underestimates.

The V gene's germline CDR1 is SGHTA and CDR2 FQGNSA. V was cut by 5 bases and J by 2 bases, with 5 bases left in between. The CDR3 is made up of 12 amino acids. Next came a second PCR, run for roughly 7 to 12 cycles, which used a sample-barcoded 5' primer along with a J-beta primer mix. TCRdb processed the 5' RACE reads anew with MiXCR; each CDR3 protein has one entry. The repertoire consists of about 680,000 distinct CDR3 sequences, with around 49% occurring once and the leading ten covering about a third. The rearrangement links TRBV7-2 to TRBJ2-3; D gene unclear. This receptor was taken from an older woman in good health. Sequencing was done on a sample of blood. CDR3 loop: CASSQATDTQYF. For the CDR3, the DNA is TGTGCCAGCAGCCAAGCCACAGATACGCAGTATTTT.